The entry below gives a single TCR beta chain sequence along with its context. This receptor's antigen is unknown. Base qualities are not recorded, but no much larger clone differs from it by a single base. This specimen belongs to a study of glioma-infiltrating T cells after dendritic cell vaccination (dated by TCRdb to the mid-2010s). About the study as a whole: The cohort comprised roughly 15 glioblastoma patients from Phase I and II dendritic cell vaccination trials, 9 newly diagnosed and 6 with recurrent disease. To make the vaccine, monocyte-derived dendritic cells were cultured for seven days with IL-4 and GM-CSF and then pulsed overnight with autologous tumor lysate. Survival after dendritic cell vaccination was correlated with TCR sequencing metrics such as TIL content and the overlap between tumor and blood repertoires. Three intradermal dendritic cell vaccine injections were administered to patients at biweekly intervals in the arm below the axilla. Between about 2002 and 2012, patients were given autologous tumor lysate-pulsed dendritic cell vaccination. Tumor-infiltrating lymphocyte content was quantified and tumor and blood repertoires were compared in dendritic cell-vaccinated glioblastoma patients by deep sequencing of TCR beta CDR3 regions.

In the paper's terms, the time point label means: after dendritic cell vaccination, including at tumor progression/relapse. To be selected, patients needed enough residual fresh-frozen tumor tissue and more than two years of available survival data. None of the glioblastoma patients carried an isocitrate dehydrogenase mutation, although molecular status otherwise varied. PBMC were collected before vaccination, two weeks after the third vaccination, and at tumor progression when it occurred. The Qiagen DNeasy Blood extraction Kit was used to extract genomic DNA. TCRB CDR3 regions were amplified from around 1.9 ug genomic DNA, or all available DNA if less, using the immunoSEQ assay. For multiplex PCR, 60 forward primers for TCR V beta segments and 13 reverse primers for J beta segments were used. To estimate reads per starting template, synthetic control templates were spiked into each sample at limiting dilution. The Illumina HiSeq System generated 87 bp sequencing reads. As for the authors' bioinformatics: PCR and sequencing errors were removed by merging closely related sequences with a nearest neighbor algorithm. TCR overlap was defined as the percentage of unique tumor TCR beta sequences that were also present in the same patient's peripheral blood. The source is immuneACCESS, and TCRdb retained only in-frame sequences with V and J called. Part of the clones is not carried over; for the studies checked, unresolved V genes explain less than half of this, and the remainder is unexplained. That table is the source of V, J and clone size, and D and trimming were worked out from the DNA. The sample table contains roughly 88,000 clones; only one count was recorded for 81% of them. 2.1% of the sample belongs to the ten largest clones.

Overall results and qualifications from the work: No direct relationship between TCR clonality and survival was found, suggesting that a diverse polyclonal response may matter. After dendritic cell vaccination, a higher estimated pretreatment TIL content predicted longer time to progression and longer overall survival. The TCR overlap response model with three groups was called speculative and said to need prospective validation. The cohort was small and heterogeneous, with few patients having full blood and tumor sets and even fewer initial-recurrent tumor pairs.

From a lookup of the germline V gene, CDR1 and CDR2 are MGHDK and SYGVNS. V gives up 3 bases and J gives up 2 bases, and the segment between their germline ends measures 8 bases. Measured from the cysteine to the phenylalanine, the CDR3 is 14 residues long. Just CDR3 DNA is preserved here, 42 bases in frame from base 1. The material sequenced was blood, taken after dendritic cell vaccination. The chain is made from TRBV25-1 and TRBJ1-5, with the identity of the D gene unclear. The sequence was obtained from a human donor with glioblastoma. CDR3 sequence: CASSDIQGNQPQHF. The DNA is as follows: TGTGCCAGCAGTGACATCCAGGGCAATCAGCCCCAGCATTTT.